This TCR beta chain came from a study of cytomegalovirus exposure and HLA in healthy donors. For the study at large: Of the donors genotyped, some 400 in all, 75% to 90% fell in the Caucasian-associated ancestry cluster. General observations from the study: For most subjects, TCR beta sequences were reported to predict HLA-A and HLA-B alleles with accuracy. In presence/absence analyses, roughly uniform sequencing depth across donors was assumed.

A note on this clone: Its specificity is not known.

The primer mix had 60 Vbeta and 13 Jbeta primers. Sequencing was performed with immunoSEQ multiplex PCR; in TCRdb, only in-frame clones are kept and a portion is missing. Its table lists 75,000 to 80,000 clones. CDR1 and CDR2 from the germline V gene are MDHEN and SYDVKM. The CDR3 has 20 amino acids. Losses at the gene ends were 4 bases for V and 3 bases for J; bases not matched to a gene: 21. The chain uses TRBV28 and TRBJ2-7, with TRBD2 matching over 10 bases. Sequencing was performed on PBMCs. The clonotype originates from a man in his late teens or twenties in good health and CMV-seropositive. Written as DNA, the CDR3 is TGTGCCAGCAGTTCCTCAGTCGGACAGGGAAATCTAGCGGGGGTCTACGAGCAGTACTTC. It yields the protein CASSSSVGQGNLAGVYEQYF.